A single sample gave rise to the 3 T cell receptor beta chains below, sequenced in a study of T cell responses to AZD1222 COVID-19 vaccine. Profiled with immunoSEQ multiplex PCR; TCRdb holds only in-frame clones, not every one. This table holds more than 150,000 clones, roughly 88% found once. The sequencing here drew on peripheral blood, taken on day 0 of AZD1222 vaccination. The receptor set was obtained from an adult in good health.

V and J are TRBV15 and TRBJ1-3; D call uncertain. Germline V lookup: CDR1 LNHNV, CDR2 YYDKDF (reference sequence). Trimming stripped 6 bases from V and 2 bases from J, with 14 bases between. The CDR3 is 15 residues long. CDR3 in amino acids: CATSLEEVAGNTIYF. The CDR3 bases are TGTGCCACCAGTCTAGAAGAAGTGGCTGGAAACACCATATATTTT.

The chain recombines TRBV15 with TRBJ2-7; the D is unclear. Trimming took off 1 base at V and 2 bases at J, with 15 bases between the two ends. Germline V gene sequence: CDR1 LNHNV, CDR2 YYDKDF (reference sequence). This CDR3 is 16 amino acids long. The CDR3 sequence: CATSRVPGTQTYEQYF. The CDR3 DNA follows: TGTGCCACCAGCAGAGTCCCAGGCACCCAAACCTACGAGCAGTACTTC.

The genes are TRBV18 and TRBJ1-2; no reliable D call. This CDR3 contains 16 residues. Per the germline V gene, CDR1 is KGHSH and CDR2 is LQKENI. V dropped 2 bases and J dropped 4 bases, with 17 bases sitting between them. CDR3 amino acids: CASSPTFFREPYGYTF. Here the CDR3 DNA reads TGTGCCAGCTCACCAACTTTTTTCCGGGAGCCCTATGGCTACACCTTC.